One and the same sample provided the 25 T cell receptor beta chains below, sequenced in a study of CD8 T cells in Susac syndrome. It was with random hexamers that 0.5 to 1 ug RNA was reverse transcribed. Via MiXCR, TCRdb re-called the immunoSEQ multiplex PCR reads, giving one row per CDR3 protein. Here the sample spans roughly 130,000 distinct CDR3 sequences, around 94% being singletons. Sequenced material: CD4+ T cells from PBMCs. The receptor source for this set is a human donor with multiple sclerosis.

The chain uses TRBV7-2 and TRBJ2-2; D possibly matches TRBD1 or TRBD2 (5 bases each). The germline gives CDR1 SGHTA, CDR2 FQGNSA. This CDR3 is built from 15 residues. The V end lost 3 bases, the J end lost 1 base, and 9 bases lay between the germline ends. The DNA for the CDR3 is TGTGCCAGCAGCTTCCATGGGGGGAACACCGGGGAGCTGTTTTTT. Its protein is CASSFHGGNTGELFF.

This rearrangement joins TRBV30 to TRBJ1-5; no firm D call. This CDR3 is built from 13 residues. In germline, CDR1 is GTSNPN, CDR2 SVGIG (reference sequence). V was clipped by 1 base and J by 4 bases, with 8 bases between them. CDR3 bases: TGTGCCTGGAGTGGGCAGCCTAATCAGCCCCAGCATTTT. Translation: CAWSGQPNQPQHF.

The chain has TRBV30 and TRBJ2-7, with D hard to call. V shed 7 bases and J shed 5 bases, with 15 bases lying between them. The CDR3 sequence is 12 residues long. Germline-derived CDR1 and CDR2 are GTSNPN and SVGIG (reference sequence). In nucleotides, the CDR3 is TGTGCCTTTTCCACTACACGGGACGAGCAGTACTTC. Protein: CAFSTTRDEQYF.

The V call is TRBV5-1, the J call TRBJ2-5; maybe TRBD2 (5 bases). Trimming shortened V by 1 base and J by 5 bases, and 15 bases separated the two germline ends. The V gene's germline CDR1 is SGHRS and CDR2 YFSETQ. This CDR3 contains 15 residues. DNA for the CDR3: TGCGCCAGCAGCTTGTCATCACGCGGGTCGGAGACCCAGTACTTC. Amino acids: CASSLSSRGSETQYF.

The V gene is TRBV9, the J gene TRBJ1-5; D remains ambiguous. Looked up from germline, CDR1 is SGDLS and CDR2 is YYNGEE. Trimming removed 4 bases from V and 0 bases from J, with 8 bases in between. This CDR3 comprises 14 residues. CDR3 coding DNA: TGTGCCAGCAGCCAAGACGGTAGCAATCAGCCCCAGCATTTT. This gives the protein CASSQDGSNQPQHF. The full variable domain, completed using reference TRBV9 and TRBJ1-5, is DSGVTQTPKHLITATGQRVTLRCSPRSGDLSVYWYQQSLDQGLQFLIQYYNGEERAKGNILERFSAQQFPDLHSELNLSSLELGDSALYFCASSQDGSNQPQHFGDGTRLSIL.

The chain uses TRBV10-3 and TRBJ2-2, with 14 bases identical to TRBD2. The ends lost 11 bases at V and 5 bases at J; junction bases unmatched: 13. The germline V gene encodes CDR1 ENHRY and CDR2 SYGVKD. The CDR3 has 17 residues. The CDR3 spells CASTGLAGASRTGELFF. The CDR3 nucleotides are TGTGCCTCCACGGGACTAGCGGGGGCCTCTAGAACCGGGGAGCTGTTTTTT.

The V and J genes are TRBV20-1 and TRBJ1-1; tentative D call: TRBD1 (6 bases). V was trimmed by 5 bases and J by 0 bases, leaving 13 bases between them. The CDR3 is 14 residues long. Per germline, CDR1 DFQATT and CDR2 SNEGSKA (reference sequence). The CDR3 here is CSAVLAGVNTEAFF. CDR3 bases: TGCAGTGCTGTACTGGCAGGGGTGAACACTGAAGCTTTCTTT.

The chain carries TRBV4-3 and TRBJ1-5, with a possible D match to TRBD1 (5 bases). Trimming stripped 2 bases from V and 5 bases from J, with 13 bases between. The CDR3 length is 15 residues. CDR1 LGHNA and CDR2 YSLEER come from the germline V gene. The CDR3 sequence: CASSQQAGTDQPQHF. The CDR3 nucleotides are TGCGCCAGCAGCCAACAGGCGGGGACTGATCAGCCCCAGCATTTT.

The rearrangement uses TRBV12-3 or TRBV12-4 and TRBJ2-4; weak D call: TRBD1 (6 bases). This CDR3 comprises 14 residues. Trimming pared 5 bases from V and 2 bases from J, leaving 10 bases between. DNA of the CDR3: TGTGCCAGCAGTATCCAGGGGACCAAAAACATTCAGTACTTC. Amino acids: CASSIQGTKNIQYF.

This clonotype was found once. This chain joins TRBV6-5 and TRBJ2-2; D might be TRBD1 (6 bases). With 10 bases removed from V and 2 bases from J, the gap between germline ends came to 11 bases. The length of the CDR3 is 13 residues. The V gene's germline CDR1 is MNHEY and CDR2 SVGAGI. CDR3: CAIRTDNTGELFF. Here the CDR3 DNA reads TGTGCCATCAGGACAGACAACACCGGGGAGCTGTTTTTT.

J is TRBJ1-5 and V is TRBV5-1; possibly TRBD1 for D (5 bases). The CDR3 sequence is 15 residues long. Trimming pared 0 bases from V and 3 bases from J, leaving 10 bases between. The germline CDR1 and CDR2 sequences are SGHRS and YFSETQ. This chain's CDR3 is CASSLVPGVNQPQHF. The CDR3 DNA sequence: TGCGCCAGCAGCTTGGTTCCGGGGGTCAATCAGCCCCAGCATTTT.

For this clonotype: The junction departs from germline at one end; a sequencing error may be responsible. V is TRBV7-3 and J is TRBJ2-5; the D is unclear. Germline V lookup: CDR1 SGHTA, CDR2 FQGTGA. The CDR3 totals 13 residues. The CDR3 nucleotides are TGTGCCAGCAGTTCTTACGACTTGGATTTTCGGGACTTC. Encoded protein: CASSSYDLDFRDF.

The genes are TRBV20-1 and TRBJ2-2; TRBD2 is a possible D gene (5 bases). The CDR3 runs 19 residues. CDR1 and CDR2 (germline): DFQATT, SNEGSKA (reference sequence). Trimming shortened V by 7 bases and J by 1 base, and 28 bases separated the two germline ends. The CDR3 loop reads CSVLKYFSRGGLNTGELFF. Written as DNA, the CDR3 is TGCAGTGTCCTAAAATACTTCTCCAGAGGCGGGCTGAACACCGGGGAGCTGTTTTTT.

The rearrangement uses TRBV7-2 and TRBJ1-5; no definite D call. This CDR3 is built from 14 residues. The germline gives CDR1 SGHTA, CDR2 FQGNSA. V gave up 3 bases and J gave up 4 bases, with 10 bases separating them. The CDR3 sequence is CASSFDPGNQPQHF. The CDR3 bases are TGTGCCAGCAGCTTCGACCCTGGTAATCAGCCCCAGCATTTT.

The DNA of the CDR3 is TGCAGCGTTGCAGGGACCTCCTACGAGCAGTACTTC. Protein product: CSVAGTSYEQYF. The chain is built from TRBV29-1 and TRBJ2-7; either TRBD1 or TRBD2 may fit D (5 bases each). CDR1 and CDR2 from the germline V gene are SQVTM and ANQGSEA. This CDR3 region has 12 residues. V gave up 4 bases and J gave up 0 bases, with 7 bases separating them.

The CDR3, as DNA: TGTGCCAGCAGTTTTCGCTATGGCTACACCTTC. This sequence encodes CASSFRYGYTF. The rearrangement joins TRBV27 to TRBJ1-2; no clear D gene. V was cut by 3 bases and J by 4 bases, with 3 bases left in between. The CDR3 is 11 residues long. Per germline, CDR1 MNHEY and CDR2 SMNVEV (reference sequence).

J is TRBJ2-7 and V is TRBV7-9; 10 nucleotides match TRBD1. With 5 bases clipped from V and 4 bases from J, the junction kept 8 bases outside the gene matches. The V gene's germline CDR1 is SEHNR and CDR2 FQNEAQ (reference sequence). This CDR3 has 15 residues. The CDR3 bases are TGTGCCAGCAGCAGGGACAGGGGCAATTTTTACGAGCAGTACTTC. The encoded protein is CASSRDRGNFYEQYF.

The chain links TRBV20-1 to TRBJ2-1, with 11 bases aligning to TRBD2. Germline assignment: CDR1 DFQATT and CDR2 SNEGSKA (reference sequence). The CDR3 has 18 residues. With 1 base clipped from V and 2 bases from J, the junction kept 10 bases outside the gene matches. As DNA, the CDR3 is TGCAGTGCTAGAGTCGCGGGGCTAGCGGGAGGACCCTACAATGAGCAGTTCTTC. Protein: CSARVAGLAGGPYNEQFF.

This clonotype was picked up one time. The DNA for the CDR3 is TGTGCCAGCAGCTCCGGACAGGGAGGAAGAGATACGCAGTATTTT. Translation gives CASSSGQGGRDTQYF. V gene TRBV11-2 combines with J gene TRBJ2-3; 8 bases fit TRBD1. The V gene's germline CDR1 is SGHAT and CDR2 FQNNGV. V gave up 4 bases and J gave up 5 bases; unmatched junction bases: 8. CDR3 length: 15 amino acids. Filled out from reference TRBV11-2 and TRBJ2-3, the complete variable domain reads EAGVAQSPRYKIIEKRQSVAFWCNPISGHATLYWYQQILGQGPKLLIQFQNNGVVDDSQLPKDRFSAERLKGVDSTLKIQPAKLEDSAVYLCASSSGQGGRDTQYFGPGTRLTVL.

The rearrangement uses TRBV6-2 or TRBV6-3 and TRBJ1-2; D unresolved. The CDR3 is 18 residues long. Looked up from germline, CDR1 is MNHEY and CDR2 is SVGEGT. Trimming took 6 bases from V and 0 from J, leaving 23 bases between them. CDR3: CASSYRPGPHSTNYGYTF. The CDR3 nucleotides read TGTGCCAGCAGCTATCGTCCGGGTCCCCACTCGACTAACTATGGCTACACCTTC.

The chain carries TRBV6-2 or TRBV6-3 and TRBJ2-5, with 8 bases matching TRBD1. Looked up from germline, CDR1 is MNHEY and CDR2 is SVGEGT. V lost 4 bases to trimming and J lost 3 bases; unmatched junction nucleotides: 10. The CDR3 length is 16 residues. CDR3 bases: TGTGCCAGCAGTTCCCGACAGGGGCGACGAAAAGAGACCCAGTACTTC. This translates into CASSSRQGRRKETQYF.

The chain combines TRBV4-1 with TRBJ2-3; D is ambiguous. The germline CDR1 and CDR2 sequences are MGHRA and YSYEKL. Trimming took off 2 bases at V and 4 bases at J, with 10 bases between the two ends. The CDR3 runs to 14 residues. The CDR3 nucleotides read TGCGCCAGCAGCCAAATCTTCATTTCAGATACGCAGTATTTT. This encodes CASSQIFISDTQYF.

The sample holds a few counts of this clonotype. This chain joins TRBV12-3 or TRBV12-4 and TRBJ2-1; 7 bases are a match to TRBD1. V was clipped by 6 bases and J by 3 bases; unmatched bases: 5. The CDR3 covers 14 residues. This CDR3 reads CASSPRQGYNEQFF. Written as DNA, the CDR3 is TGTGCCAGCAGCCCTAGACAGGGCTACAATGAGCAGTTCTTC.

The count of this clonotype is one. The chain couples TRBV18 to TRBJ2-2; D gene uncertain. Per germline, CDR1 KGHSH and CDR2 LQKENI. The ends were cut back, 1 base at V and 3 bases at J, with 12 bases in the middle. The CDR3 is made up of 16 amino acids. The CDR3 spells CASSPRKGPDTGELFF. The CDR3, as DNA: TGTGCCAGCTCACCACGTAAAGGGCCGGACACCGGGGAGCTGTTTTTT. Based on the CDR3 plus reference TRBV18 and TRBJ2-2, the full variable domain is NAGVMQNPRHLVRRRGQEARLRCSPMKGHSHVYWYRQLPEEGLKFMVYLQKENIIDESGMPKERFSAEFPKEGPSILRIQQVVRGDSAAYFCASSPRKGPDTGELFFGEGSRLTVL.

The chain couples TRBV2 to TRBJ2-1; 10 bases map to TRBD2. The CDR3 has 15 residues. The V gene's germline CDR1 is SNHLY and CDR2 FYNNEI. V was pared by 0 bases and J by 8 bases, with 4 bases of the junction left unmatched. The CDR3 DNA sequence: TGTGCCAGCAGTGAAGCCCTAGCGGGAGACGATGAGCAGTTCTTC. Amino acids: CASSEALAGDDEQFF.